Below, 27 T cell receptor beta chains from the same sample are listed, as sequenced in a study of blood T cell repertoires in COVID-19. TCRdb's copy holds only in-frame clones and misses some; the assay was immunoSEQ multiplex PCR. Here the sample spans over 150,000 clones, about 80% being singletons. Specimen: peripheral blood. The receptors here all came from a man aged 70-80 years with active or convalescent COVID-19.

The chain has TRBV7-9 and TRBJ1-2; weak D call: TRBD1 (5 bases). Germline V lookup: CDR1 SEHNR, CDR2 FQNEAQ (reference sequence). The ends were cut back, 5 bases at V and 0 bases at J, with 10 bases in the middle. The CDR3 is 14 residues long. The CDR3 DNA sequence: TGTGCCAGCAGCCCAGGGTTAGCTAACTATGGCTACACCTTC. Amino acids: CASSPGLANYGYTF.

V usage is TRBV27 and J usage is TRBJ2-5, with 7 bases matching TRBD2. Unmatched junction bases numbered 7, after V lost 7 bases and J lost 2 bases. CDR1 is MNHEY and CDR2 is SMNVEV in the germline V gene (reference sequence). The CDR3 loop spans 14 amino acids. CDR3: CASTSAGRQETQYF. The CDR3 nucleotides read TGTGCCAGCACTTCAGCGGGGCGACAAGAGACCCAGTACTTC.

This CDR3 reads CASSETGGQETQYF. In nucleotides, the CDR3 is TGCGCCAGCAGTGAGACGGGGGGACAAGAGACCCAGTACTTC. The chain carries TRBV10-1 and TRBJ2-5; the match to TRBD2 covers 7 bases. The CDR3 loop spans 14 amino acids. V shed 2 bases, J shed 2 bases, and the junction held 2 bases outside the gene matches. Germline V CDR1 and CDR2: WNHNN, SYGVQD (reference sequence).

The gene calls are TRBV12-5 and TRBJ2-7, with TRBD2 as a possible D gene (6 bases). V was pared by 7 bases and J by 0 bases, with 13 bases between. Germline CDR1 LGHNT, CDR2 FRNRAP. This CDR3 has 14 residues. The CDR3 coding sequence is TGTGCTAGTGCCGCCGACGGGAGCTCCTACGAGCAGTACTTC. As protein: CASAADGSSYEQYF.

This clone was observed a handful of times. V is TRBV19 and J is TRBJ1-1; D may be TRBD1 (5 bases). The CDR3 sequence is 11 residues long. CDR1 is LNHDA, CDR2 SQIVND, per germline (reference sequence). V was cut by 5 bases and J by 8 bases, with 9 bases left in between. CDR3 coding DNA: TGTGCCAGTAGTGGGGCGATGGAAGCTTTCTTT. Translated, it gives CASSGAMEAFF.

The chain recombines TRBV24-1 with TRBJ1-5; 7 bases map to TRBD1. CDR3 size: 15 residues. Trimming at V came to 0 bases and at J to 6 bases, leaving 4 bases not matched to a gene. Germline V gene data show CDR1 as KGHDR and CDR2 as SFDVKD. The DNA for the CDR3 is TGTGCCACCAGTGATTTGCAGGGGGATGGTCAGCCCCAGCATTTT. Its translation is CATSDLQGDGQPQHF.

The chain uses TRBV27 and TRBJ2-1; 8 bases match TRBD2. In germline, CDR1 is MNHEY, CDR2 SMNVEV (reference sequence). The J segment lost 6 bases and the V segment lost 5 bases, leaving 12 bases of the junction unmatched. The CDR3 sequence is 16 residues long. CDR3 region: CASSTASGTRVNEQFF. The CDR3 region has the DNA TGTGCCAGCAGTACGGCTTCCGGGACTAGGGTCAATGAGCAGTTCTTC.

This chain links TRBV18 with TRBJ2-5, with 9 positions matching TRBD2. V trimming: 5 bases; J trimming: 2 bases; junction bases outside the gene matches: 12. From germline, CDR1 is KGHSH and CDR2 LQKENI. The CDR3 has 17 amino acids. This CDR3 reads CASSSLAGSSTQETQYF. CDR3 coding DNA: TGTGCCAGCTCATCCCTAGCGGGATCTTCTACACAAGAGACCCAGTACTTC.

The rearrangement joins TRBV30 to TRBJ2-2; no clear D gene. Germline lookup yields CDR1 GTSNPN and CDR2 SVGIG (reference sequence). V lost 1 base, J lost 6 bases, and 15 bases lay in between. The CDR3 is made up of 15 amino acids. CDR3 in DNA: TGTGCCTGGAGTGGCGGCTTCGGTTATTCCGGGGAGCTGTTTTTT. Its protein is CAWSGGFGYSGELFF.

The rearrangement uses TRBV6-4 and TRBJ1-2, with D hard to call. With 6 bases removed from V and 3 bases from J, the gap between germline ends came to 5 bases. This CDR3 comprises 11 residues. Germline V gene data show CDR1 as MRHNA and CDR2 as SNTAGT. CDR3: CASRSDYGYTF. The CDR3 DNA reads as TGTGCCAGCAGATCCGACTATGGCTACACCTTC.

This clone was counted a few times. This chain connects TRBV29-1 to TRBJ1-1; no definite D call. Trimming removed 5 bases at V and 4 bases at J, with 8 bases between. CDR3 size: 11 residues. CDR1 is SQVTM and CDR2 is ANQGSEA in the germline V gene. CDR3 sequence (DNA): TGCAGCGTTTTTCAGGTCACTGAAGCTTTCTTT. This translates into CSVFQVTEAFF. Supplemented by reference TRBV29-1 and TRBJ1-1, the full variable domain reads SAVISQKPSRDICQRGTSLTIQCQVDSQVTMMFWYRQQPGQSLTLIATANQGSEATYESGFVIDKFPISRPNLTFSTLTVSNMSPEDSSIYLCSVFQVTEAFFGQGTRLTVV.

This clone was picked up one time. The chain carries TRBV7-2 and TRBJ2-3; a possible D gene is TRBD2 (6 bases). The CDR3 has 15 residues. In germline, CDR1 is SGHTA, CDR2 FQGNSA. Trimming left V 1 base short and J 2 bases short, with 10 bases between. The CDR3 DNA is TGTGCCAGCAGCTTAGGGCGGGGTTTCACAGATACGCAGTATTTT. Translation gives CASSLGRGFTDTQYF.

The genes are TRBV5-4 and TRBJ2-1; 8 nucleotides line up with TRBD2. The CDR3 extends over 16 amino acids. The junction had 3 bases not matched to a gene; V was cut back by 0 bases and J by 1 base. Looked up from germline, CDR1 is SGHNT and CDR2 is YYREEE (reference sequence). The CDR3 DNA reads TGTGCCAGCAGCTTGGTCGGGGGGGGATCCTACAATGAGCAGTTCTTC. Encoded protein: CASSLVGGGSYNEQFF.

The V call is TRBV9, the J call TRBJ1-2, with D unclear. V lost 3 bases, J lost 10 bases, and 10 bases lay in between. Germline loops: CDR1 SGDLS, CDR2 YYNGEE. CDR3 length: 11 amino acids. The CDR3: CASSGREDYTF. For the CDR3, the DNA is TGTGCCAGCAGCGGACGGGAAGACTACACCTTC.

The CDR3 reads CASSEMGRGTEAFF. The DNA for the CDR3 is TGTGCCAGCAGTGAAATGGGTCGCGGCACTGAAGCTTTCTTT. The chain uses TRBV6-1 and TRBJ1-1, with D uncertain. This CDR3 contains 14 residues. Per germline, CDR1 MNHNS and CDR2 SASEGT. V lost 2 bases and J lost 4, with 11 bases in between.

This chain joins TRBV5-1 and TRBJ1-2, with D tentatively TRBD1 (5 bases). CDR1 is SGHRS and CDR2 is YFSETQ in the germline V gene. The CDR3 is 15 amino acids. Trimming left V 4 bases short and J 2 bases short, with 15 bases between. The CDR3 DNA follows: TGCGCCAGCAGCCCCGGGCACGGGGGAAACTATGGCTACACCTTC. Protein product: CASSPGHGGNYGYTF.

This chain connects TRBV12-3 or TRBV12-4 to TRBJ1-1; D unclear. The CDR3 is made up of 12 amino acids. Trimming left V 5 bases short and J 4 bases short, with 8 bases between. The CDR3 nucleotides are TGTGCCAGCAGTCTGGCCGTCACTGAAGCTTTCTTT. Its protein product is CASSLAVTEAFF.

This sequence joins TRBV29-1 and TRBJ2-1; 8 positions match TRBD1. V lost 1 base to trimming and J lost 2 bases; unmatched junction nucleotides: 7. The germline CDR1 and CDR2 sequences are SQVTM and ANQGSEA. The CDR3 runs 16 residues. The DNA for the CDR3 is TGCAGCGTTGAAGGGACTACAGGGGGGACCTACAATGAGCAGTTCTTC. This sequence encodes CSVEGTTGGTYNEQFF.

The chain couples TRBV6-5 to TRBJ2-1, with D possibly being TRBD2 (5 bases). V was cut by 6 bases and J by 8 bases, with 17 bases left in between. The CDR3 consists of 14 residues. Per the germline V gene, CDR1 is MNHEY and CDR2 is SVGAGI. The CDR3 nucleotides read TGTGCCAGCAGAGCGGCAGGAGGTAACGATGAGCAGTTCTTC. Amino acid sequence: CASRAAGGNDEQFF.

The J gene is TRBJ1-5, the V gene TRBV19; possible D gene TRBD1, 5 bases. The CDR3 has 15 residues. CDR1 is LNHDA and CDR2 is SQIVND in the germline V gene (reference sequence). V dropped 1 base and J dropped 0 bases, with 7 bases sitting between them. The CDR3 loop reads CASSIAGFSNQPQHF. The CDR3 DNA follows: TGTGCCAGTAGTATAGCAGGGTTTAGCAATCAGCCCCAGCATTTT.

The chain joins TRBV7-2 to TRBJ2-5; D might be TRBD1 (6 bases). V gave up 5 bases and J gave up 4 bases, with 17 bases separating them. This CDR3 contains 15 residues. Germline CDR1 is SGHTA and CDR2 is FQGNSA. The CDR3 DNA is TGTGCCAGCAGCACACAGGGTCGTGGGCTAGAGACCCAGTACTTC. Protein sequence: CASSTQGRGLETQYF.

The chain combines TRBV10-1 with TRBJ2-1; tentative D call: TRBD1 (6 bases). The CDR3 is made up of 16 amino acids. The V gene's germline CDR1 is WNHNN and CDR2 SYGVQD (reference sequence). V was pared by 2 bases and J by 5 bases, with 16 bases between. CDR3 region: CASSELGRGRDNEQFF. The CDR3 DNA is TGCGCCAGCAGTGAGCTCGGCAGGGGAAGGGACAATGAGCAGTTCTTC.

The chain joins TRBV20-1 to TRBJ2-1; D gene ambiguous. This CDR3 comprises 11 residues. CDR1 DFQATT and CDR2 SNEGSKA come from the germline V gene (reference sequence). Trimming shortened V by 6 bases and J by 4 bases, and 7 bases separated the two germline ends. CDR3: CSATTYNEQFF. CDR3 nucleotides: TGCAGTGCCACGACTTACAATGAGCAGTTCTTC.

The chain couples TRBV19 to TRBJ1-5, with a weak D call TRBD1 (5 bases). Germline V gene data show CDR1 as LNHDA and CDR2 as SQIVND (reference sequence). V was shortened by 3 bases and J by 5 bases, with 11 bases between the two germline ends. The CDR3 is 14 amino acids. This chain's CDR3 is CASSMSREDQPQHF. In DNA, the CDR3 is TGTGCCAGTAGTATGTCCAGGGAGGATCAGCCCCAGCATTTT.

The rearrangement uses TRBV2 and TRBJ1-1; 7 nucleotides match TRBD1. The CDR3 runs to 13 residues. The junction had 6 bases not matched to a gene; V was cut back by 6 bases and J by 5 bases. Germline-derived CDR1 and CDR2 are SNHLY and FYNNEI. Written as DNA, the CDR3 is TGTGCCAGCAGCAAACAGGGGCGAACTGAAGCTTTCTTT. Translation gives CASSKQGRTEAFF.

CDR3 in amino acids: CASSPSGGSPGAFF. CDR3 coding DNA: TGCGCCAGCAGCCCCTCGGGGGGGTCTCCGGGAGCTTTCTTT. The rearrangement uses TRBV4-3 and TRBJ1-1; tentatively, D is TRBD1 (5 bases). This CDR3 has 14 amino acids. With 4 bases removed from V and 10 bases from J, the gap between germline ends came to 19 bases. The V gene's germline CDR1 is LGHNA and CDR2 YSLEER.

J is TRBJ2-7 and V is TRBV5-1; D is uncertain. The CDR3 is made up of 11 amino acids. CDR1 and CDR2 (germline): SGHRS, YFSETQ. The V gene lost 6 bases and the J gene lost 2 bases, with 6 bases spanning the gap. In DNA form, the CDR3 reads TGCGCCAGCAAGCTGGCCTACGAGCAGTACTTC. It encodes CASKLAYEQYF.